The subject of this entry is one T cell receptor beta chain. Antigen specificity is unknown. The CDR3 runs to 14 residues. V lost 0 bases and J 8 bases, leaving 13 bases between the germline ends. Germline V gene sequence: CDR1 MNHEY, CDR2 SMNVEV (reference sequence). PCR used 60 Vbeta primers and 13 Jbeta primers. Some clones are missing from TCRdb's copy, which holds only in-frame ones; the method was immunoSEQ multiplex PCR. The table has around 75,000 clones, 76% seen once. This entry comes from a study of cytomegalovirus exposure and HLA in healthy donors. The wider study: Unique TCR beta sequences numbering some 110 million came from around 180 million T cells in an earlier analysis. Study-wide results and caveats: Donors belonging to an Asian-associated ancestry cluster reportedly showed fewer N-insertions in productive TCRs than the roughly 670-donor mean, according to what a later analysis found. A later analysis linked a missense variant in DCLRE1C to the trimming of TCR beta V and J genes.

This TCR was sampled from a man aged 18 to 29 in good health and CMV-seronegative. Source material: PBMCs. V is TRBV27 and J is TRBJ1-2; D is perhaps TRBD1 (6 bases). The CDR3, as DNA: TGTGCCAGCAGTTTATCAATGGGGGCGAGAGGCTACACCTTC. Its protein is CASSLSMGARGYTF.